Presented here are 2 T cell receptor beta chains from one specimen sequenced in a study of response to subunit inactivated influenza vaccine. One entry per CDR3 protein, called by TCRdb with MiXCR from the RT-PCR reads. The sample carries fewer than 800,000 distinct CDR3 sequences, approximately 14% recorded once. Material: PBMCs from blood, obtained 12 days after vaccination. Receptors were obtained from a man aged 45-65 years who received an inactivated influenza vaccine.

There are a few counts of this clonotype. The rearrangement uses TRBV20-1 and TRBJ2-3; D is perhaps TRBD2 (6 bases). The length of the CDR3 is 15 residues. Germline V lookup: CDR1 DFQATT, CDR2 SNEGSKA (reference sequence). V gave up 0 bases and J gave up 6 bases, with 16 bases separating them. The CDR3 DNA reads TGCAGTGCTAGAGATTCGTCTCTTAGCGGCGATACGCAGTATTTT. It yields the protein CSARDSSLSGDTQYF.

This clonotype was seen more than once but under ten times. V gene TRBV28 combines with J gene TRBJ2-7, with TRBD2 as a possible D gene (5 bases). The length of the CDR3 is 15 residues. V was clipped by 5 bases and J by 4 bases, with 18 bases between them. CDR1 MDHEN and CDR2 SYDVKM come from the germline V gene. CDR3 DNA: TGTGCCAGCAGTCCGGGCGGCAAGAGGAGGTACGAGCAGTACTTC. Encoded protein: CASSPGGKRRYEQYF.